This T cell receptor beta chain was sequenced for a study of T cell repertoires in cytomegalovirus infection. Across the study: Public TCR beta signatures were indicative of both CMV infection and a matching HLA type.

In TCRdb, the reads were re-called with MiXCR into one record per CDR3 protein. The sample carries about 490,000 distinct CDR3 sequences, approximately 25% recorded once. This CDR3 has 15 residues. J was trimmed by 5 bases and V by 7 bases; bases with no gene match: 12. Germline-derived CDR1 and CDR2 are SQVTM and ANQGSEA. This clonotype turned up a few times. Its antigen is undetermined. Study conclusions and caveats: Summed frequency of shared TCR beta families picked out CMV carriers who also had the relevant HLA. HLA-C-restricted CMV clonotypes gave the most frequent clonotype in two of eight donors.

This sequence joins TRBV29-1 and TRBJ2-5; 11 bases are a match to TRBD2. The clonotype originates from a human donor in good health (CMV status not recorded). Some clones in this sample may be carry-over from other donors' samples. The sample comprised PBMCs. The CDR3 sequence is CSAVLLAGGSETQYF. CDR3 in DNA: TGCAGCGCTGTCCTGCTAGCGGGAGGTAGCGAGACCCAGTACTTC. Based on the CDR3 plus reference TRBV29-1 and TRBJ2-5, the full variable domain is SAVISQKPSRDICQRGTSLTIQCQVDSQVTMMFWYRQQPGQSLTLIATANQGSEATYESGFVIDKFPISRPNLTFSTLTVSNMSPEDSSIYLCSAVLLAGGSETQYFGPGTRLLVL.